This entry lists 20 T cell receptor beta chains sequenced from one sample in a study of blood T cell repertoires in COVID-19. Some clones are missing from TCRdb's copy, which holds only in-frame ones; the method was immunoSEQ multiplex PCR. The table shows 200,000 to 250,000 clones, with 70% to 90% occurring only once. Sequenced material: peripheral blood. All receptors come from a woman aged 18-35 years who had recovered from COVID-19.

This chain joins TRBV12-5 and TRBJ1-2, with D tentatively TRBD1 (5 bases). CDR1 is LGHNT and CDR2 is FRNRAP in the germline V gene. This CDR3 contains 15 residues. V lost 0 bases and J 8 bases, leaving 16 bases between the germline ends. The CDR3: CASGLVRRGKDGYTF. DNA for the CDR3: TGTGCTAGTGGTTTGGTACGGAGGGGCAAGGACGGCTACACCTTC.

The CDR3 bases are TGCGCCAGCAGCCAAGATTCCGGACTAGCGGGAGGGCCCTCCTACAATGAGCAGTTCTTC. Encoded protein: CASSQDSGLAGGPSYNEQFF. The chain combines TRBV4-3 with TRBJ2-1; 15 nucleotides match TRBD2. CDR3 length: 20 residues. The V gene end was trimmed by 0 bases and the J gene end by 0 bases; junction bases not matched to a gene: 6. Germline loops: CDR1 LGHNA, CDR2 YSLEER.

This chain uses TRBV5-6 with TRBJ2-7; D might be TRBD1 (8 bases). The CDR3 contains 15 residues. Trimming cost V 4 bases and J 2 bases, with 16 bases left between them. Germline assignment: CDR1 SGHDT and CDR2 YYEEEE. CDR3 sequence: CASSRSGTGAYEQYF. In DNA form, the CDR3 reads TGTGCCAGCAGCCGAAGCGGGACAGGTGCCTACGAGCAGTACTTC.

The chain recombines TRBV5-1 with TRBJ1-2; 7 bases are shared with TRBD1. Per the germline V gene, CDR1 is SGHRS and CDR2 is YFSETQ. Unmatched junction bases numbered 5, after V lost 4 bases and J lost 8 bases. This CDR3 region has 12 residues. The CDR3 spells CASSPPGQGYTF. CDR3 nucleotide sequence: TGCGCCAGCAGCCCACCGGGACAGGGCTACACCTTC.

In this sample, this clone turned up a few times. The chain uses TRBV7-2 and TRBJ1-1; weak D call: TRBD1 (5 bases). The CDR3 extends over 13 amino acids. V lost 2 bases and J 8 bases, leaving 12 bases between the germline ends. CDR1 and CDR2 (germline): SGHTA, FQGNSA. The CDR3 DNA reads TGTGCCAGCAGCTTAAGCAGGGCCCGGGAAGCTTTCTTT. Residues: CASSLSRAREAFF.

The chain couples TRBV6-2 or TRBV6-3 to TRBJ1-5; D possibly corresponds to TRBD1 (6 bases). The CDR3 covers 15 residues. Per the germline V gene, CDR1 is MNHEY and CDR2 is SVGEGT. V shed 1 base and J shed 2 bases, with 9 bases lying between them. The CDR3 bases are TGTGCCAGCAGTTACTATTCAGGGGGCAATCAGCCCCAGCATTTT. Amino acids: CASSYYSGGNQPQHF.

The chain is built from TRBV28 and TRBJ2-4; perhaps TRBD1 as D (7 bases). The CDR3 contains 16 residues. The ends were cut back, 7 bases at V and 3 bases at J, with 19 bases in the middle. The germline V gene has CDR1 MDHEN and CDR2 SYDVKM. The CDR3 here is CASINGGGVGKNIQYF. The DNA of the CDR3 is TGTGCCAGCATAAACGGAGGGGGCGTGGGCAAAAACATTCAGTACTTC. The full variable domain, with the rest looked up from reference TRBV28 and TRBJ2-4, is DVKVTQSSRYLVKRTGEKVFLECVQDMDHENMFWYRQDPGLGLRLIYFSYDVKMKEKGDIPEGYSVSREKKERFSLILESASTNQTSMYLCASINGGGVGKNIQYFGAGTRLSVL.

The V gene is TRBV7-2, the J gene TRBJ1-1, with TRBD1 as a possible D gene (5 bases). This CDR3 is 12 amino acids long. Germline loops: CDR1 SGHTA, CDR2 FQGNSA. Deletions cut 5 bases from V and 6 bases from J, with 10 bases between. The CDR3 reads CASSRWGAEAFF. CDR3 DNA: TGTGCCAGCAGCCGCTGGGGGGCTGAAGCTTTCTTT.

This sequence joins TRBV7-6 and TRBJ2-7; D is possibly TRBD2 (5 bases). CDR1 SGHVS and CDR2 FNYEAQ come from the germline V gene. The germline V and J ends were trimmed by 5 bases and 5 bases, with 19 bases remaining between them. This CDR3 is 15 amino acids long. CDR3 DNA: TGTGCCAGCAGCCCCTCCGGAGGCCTAGAGGACGAGCAGTACTTC. The encoded protein is CASSPSGGLEDEQYF.

J is TRBJ1-5 and V is TRBV9, with a weak D call TRBD1 (6 bases). V lost 1 base and J 2 bases, leaving 10 bases between the germline ends. The CDR3 sequence is 15 residues long. Germline assignment: CDR1 SGDLS and CDR2 YYNGEE. CDR3 nucleotide sequence: TGTGCCAGCAGCGTATCAGGGGCAGGCAATCAGCCCCAGCATTTT. Protein product: CASSVSGAGNQPQHF.

The J gene is TRBJ1-2, the V gene TRBV5-1; 7 bases line up with TRBD1. Germline CDR1 is SGHRS and CDR2 is YFSETQ. This CDR3 spans 14 amino acids. The ends lost 2 bases at V and 3 bases at J; junction bases unmatched: 4. Here the CDR3 DNA reads TGCGCCAGCAGCTTTGAGGGGGCGGACTATGGCTACACCTTC. Encoded protein: CASSFEGADYGYTF.

The chain is built from TRBV3-1 (or the pseudogene TRBV3-2) and TRBJ2-1; 8 bases are shared with TRBD2. CDR1 is LGHDT, CDR2 YNNKEL, per germline (reference sequence). The CDR3 has 15 amino acids. V shed 1 base and J 6 bases; nucleotides not matched to a gene: 5. CDR3 bases: TGTGCCAGCAGCCAAGTTAGCGGGAAGATCAATGAGCAGTTCTTC. Protein: CASSQVSGKINEQFF.

The rearrangement joins TRBV5-4 to TRBJ2-1; TRBD1 aligns across 8 bases. The CDR3 has 16 amino acids. V shed 0 bases, J shed 5 bases, and the junction held 7 bases outside the gene matches. Germline V gene lookup returns CDR1 SGHNT and CDR2 YYREEE (reference sequence). The CDR3 DNA is TGTGCCAGCAGCTTGGATTCAGGGGGCCGTAACAATGAGCAGTTCTTC. Translating gives CASSLDSGGRNNEQFF.

This clone is a singleton in its sample. This chain links TRBV12-1 with TRBJ1-3. TRBV12-1 is tagged as a pseudogene. There are 14 residues in the CDR3. The CDR3: CASSHREGRNTIYF. The CDR3 DNA reads as TGTGCCAGCAGCCACAGGGAGGGGAGAAACACCATATATTTT.

This chain links TRBV15 with TRBJ2-5; tentatively, D is TRBD1 (5 bases). The CDR3 runs 16 residues. Trimming removed 1 base at V and 5 bases at J, with 17 bases between. Germline CDR1 is LNHNV and CDR2 is YYDKDF (reference sequence). This CDR3 reads CATSRVGMGPTETQYF. The CDR3 DNA follows: TGTGCCACCAGCAGAGTGGGGATGGGGCCCACGGAGACCCAGTACTTC.

The chain employs TRBV4-2 and TRBJ1-6, with a weak D call TRBD1 (6 bases). The CDR3 length is 14 residues. CDR1 and CDR2 from the germline V gene are LGHNA and YNFKEQ. Trimming removed 4 bases from V and 7 bases from J, with 11 bases in between. The CDR3 spells CASSPTGLNSPLHF. CDR3 coding DNA: TGTGCCAGCAGCCCTACAGGGCTAAATTCACCCCTCCACTTT.

The V gene is TRBV18, the J gene TRBJ2-2, with a weak D call TRBD1 (7 bases). This CDR3 region has 17 residues. Germline-derived CDR1 and CDR2 are KGHSH and LQKENI. The germline V and J ends were trimmed by 0 bases and 0 bases, with 11 bases remaining between them. The CDR3 coding sequence is TGTGCCAGCTCACCACCGGGGGGACAGACGAACACCGGGGAGCTGTTTTTT. The encoded protein is CASSPPGGQTNTGELFF. The full variable domain, in which reference TRBV18 and TRBJ2-2 provide the parts outside the CDR3, is NAGVMQNPRHLVRRRGQEARLRCSPMKGHSHVYWYRQLPEEGLKFMVYLQKENIIDESGMPKERFSAEFPKEGPSILRIQQVVRGDSAAYFCASSPPGGQTNTGELFFGEGSRLTVL.

The rearrangement joins TRBV6-2 or TRBV6-3 to TRBJ1-5; unclear D gene. This CDR3 spans 15 amino acids. V lost 3 bases to trimming and J lost 9 bases, with 18 bases between them. CDR1 and CDR2 (germline): MNHEY, SVGEGT. Written as DNA, the CDR3 is TGTGCCAGCAGTTATCAGACCGCAGGTTGGGTGCCCCAGCATTTT. This encodes CASSYQTAGWVPQHF.

V and J are TRBV19 and TRBJ2-5; 7 bases line up with TRBD2. The ends lost 3 bases at V and 5 bases at J; junction bases unmatched: 6. Germline assignment: CDR1 LNHDA and CDR2 SQIVND (reference sequence). This CDR3 spans 14 amino acids. CDR3 in DNA: TGTGCCAGTAGTATTGGACTAGGGTGGGAGACCCAGTACTTC. Its protein product is CASSIGLGWETQYF.

The genes are TRBV27 and TRBJ2-5; weak D call: TRBD1 (6 bases). The germline CDR1 and CDR2 sequences are MNHEY and SMNVEV (reference sequence). The CDR3 length is 13 residues. Deletions cut 5 bases from V and 5 bases from J, with 12 bases between. The chain's CDR3 is CASSRYREETQYF. In DNA form, the CDR3 reads TGTGCCAGCAGTCGGTACAGGGAGGAGACCCAGTACTTC.